This TCR beta chain derives from a study of blood T cell repertoires in COVID-19. V was shortened by 0 bases and J by 6 bases, with 8 bases between the two germline ends. The CDR3 totals 14 residues. CDR1 KGHDR and CDR2 SFDVKD come from the germline V gene. TCRdb's table, derived via immunoSEQ multiplex PCR, lists solely in-frame clones and lacks some. Of 78,000 or so clones detected, 83% appear once; the ten largest clones hold roughly 5.7%. This clone was seen once. The V gene is TRBV24-1, the J gene TRBJ2-1; D perhaps matches TRBD2 (6 bases). This TCR came from a woman aged 60-75 years with acute or convalescent COVID-19. Sequencing used peripheral blood. The CDR3 sequence: CATSDLGGTNEQFF. The CDR3 coding sequence is TGTGCCACCAGTGATTTGGGCGGGACCAATGAGCAGTTCTTC.